These 23 T cell receptor beta chains were all obtained from the same sample, sequenced in a study of shared clonotypes between healthy human individuals. As defined, naive CD8 cells were CD45RO-negative and positively selected for CCR7, with terminally differentiated effector memory CD45RA+ cells excluded. The repertoire was sequenced with immunoSEQ multiplex PCR; TCRdb's copy has only in-frame clones and lacks some. The sample contains around 1.9 million clones, around 95% of which appear only once. The sequenced sample was naive CD8+ T cells from PBMCs. The receptors derive from a man aged 18-30 years in good health. Some clones in this sample may be carry-over from other donors' samples.

This chain links TRBV7-9 with TRBJ2-2; no firm D call. This CDR3 spans 15 amino acids. Germline lookup yields CDR1 SEHNR and CDR2 FQNEAQ (reference sequence). Trimming pared 6 bases from V and 2 bases from J, leaving 13 bases between. CDR3 residues: CASRDLIRNTGELFF. DNA for the CDR3: TGTGCCAGCAGGGATCTTATCAGAAACACCGGGGAGCTGTTTTTT.

The chain has TRBV13 and TRBJ2-3; D call uncertain. V was clipped by 2 bases and J by 6 bases, with 9 bases between them. The germline V gene has CDR1 PRHDT and CDR2 FYEKMQ (reference sequence). The CDR3 extends over 13 amino acids. CDR3 residues: CASSLLPEDTQYF. CDR3 in DNA: TGTGCCAGCAGCTTACTCCCGGAGGATACGCAGTATTTT.

This clone was counted a single time. V is TRBV5-1 and J is TRBJ2-5, with D possibly being TRBD2 (6 bases). CDR3 length equals 15 residues. The V gene lost 0 bases and the J gene lost 5 bases, with 14 bases spanning the gap. Looked up from germline, CDR1 is SGHRS and CDR2 is YFSETQ. This chain's CDR3 is CASSLDLAEGETQYF. In DNA, the CDR3 is TGCGCCAGCAGCTTGGACTTAGCGGAGGGGGAGACCCAGTACTTC. Together with reference TRBV5-1 and TRBJ2-5, the CDR3 gives the full variable domain: KAGVTQTPRYLIKTRGQQVTLSCSPISGHRSVSWYQQTPGQGLQFLFEYFSETQRNKGNFPGRFSGRQFSNSRSEMNVSTLELGDSALYLCASSLDLAEGETQYFGPGTRLLVL.

The chain couples TRBV9 to TRBJ2-1; D ambiguous. V lost 0 bases and J lost 6, with 10 bases in between. The CDR3 is made up of 14 amino acids. Per germline, CDR1 SGDLS and CDR2 YYNGEE. CDR3 protein: CASSVDQSANEQFF. For the CDR3, the DNA is TGTGCCAGCAGCGTAGACCAGAGCGCCAATGAGCAGTTCTTC.

Comment on this clone: This specimen includes other DNA sequences encoding the same CDR3. The rearrangement links TRBV27 to TRBJ2-3, with 7 bases identical to TRBD2. The CDR3 loop spans 14 amino acids. Per the germline V gene, CDR1 is MNHEY and CDR2 is SMNVEV (reference sequence). Germline trimming cut 4 bases from V and 2 bases from J; bases unmatched to any gene: 3. DNA of the CDR3: TGTGCCAGCAGTTCTAGCGGTTCCACAGATACGCAGTATTTT. Residues: CASSSSGSTDTQYF.

V usage is TRBV6-6 and J usage is TRBJ2-5; D unresolved. The CDR3 is 14 amino acids. The germline V and J ends were trimmed by 2 bases and 1 base, with 8 bases remaining between them. Germline V gene lookup returns CDR1 MNHNY and CDR2 SVGAGI (reference sequence). The CDR3 sequence: CASSYLVSQETQYF. CDR3 nucleotides: TGTGCCAGCAGTTACCTCGTCTCCCAAGAGACCCAGTACTTC.

Details on this clone: Within the sample, other DNA sequences also encode this same CDR3. The chain has TRBV5-4 and TRBJ2-7; no reliable D call. The CDR3 has 13 amino acids. Trimming removed 4 bases from V and 1 base from J, with 9 bases in between. Germline CDR1 is SGHNT and CDR2 is YYREEE (reference sequence). The CDR3 nucleotides read TGTGCCAGCAGCGGTGCCGGGTCCTACGAGCAGTACTTC. It codes for CASSGAGSYEQYF.

Concerning this clone itself: A read error may produce the germline difference seen at one junction end. Other nucleotide sequences from this sample produce the same CDR3. V usage is TRBV29-1 and J usage is TRBJ1-1; unclear D gene. Per the germline V gene, CDR1 is SQVTM and CDR2 is ANQGSEA. CDR3 length: 13 residues. This CDR3 is CSVPLGPNTEAFF. CDR3 coding DNA: TGCAGCGTACCCTTAGGACCGAACACCGAAGCTTTCTTT. Full variable domain (missing parts from reference TRBV29-1 and TRBJ1-1): SAVISQKPSRDICQRGTSLTIQCQVDSQVTMMFWYRQQPGQSLTLIATANQGSEATYESGFVIDKFPISRPNLTFSTLTVSNMSPEDSSIYLCSVPLGPNTEAFFGQGTRLTVV.

The chain uses TRBV19 and TRBJ1-1; D is unresolved. Germline assignment: CDR1 LNHDA and CDR2 SQIVND (reference sequence). CDR3 length: 13 residues. V was trimmed by 2 bases and J by 6 bases, leaving 10 bases between them. As DNA, the CDR3 is TGTGCCAGTAGTATATATATGAGGGCTGAAGCTTTCTTT. This translates into CASSIYMRAEAFF.

As DNA, the CDR3 is TGTGCCAGCAGCCTGCGAGCGGGACCCACAGATACGCAGTATTTT. This encodes CASSLRAGPTDTQYF. The chain has TRBV7-8 and TRBJ2-3; TRBD2 aligns across 7 bases. The CDR3 loop spans 15 amino acids. In germline, CDR1 is SGHVS, CDR2 FQNEAQ. Trimming removed 5 bases from V and 2 bases from J; junction bases left unmatched: 7.

The rearrangement links TRBV27 to TRBJ2-7, with no clear D. The germline V gene has CDR1 MNHEY and CDR2 SMNVEV (reference sequence). The CDR3 consists of 14 residues. Trimming pared 6 bases from V and 3 bases from J, leaving 15 bases between. CDR3 sequence (DNA): TGTGCCAGCAGCTTTACCGGGTCCTTCTACGAGCAGTACTTC. Amino acid sequence: CASSFTGSFYEQYF.

The chain combines TRBV10-1 with TRBJ2-3; possibly TRBD1 for D (5 bases). Germline assignment: CDR1 WNHNN and CDR2 SYGVQD (reference sequence). This CDR3 has 15 residues. The V end was cut by 0 bases, the J end by 4 bases, with 11 bases between. The chain's CDR3 is CASSESSARADTQYF. DNA for the CDR3: TGCGCCAGCAGTGAGTCTTCAGCCAGGGCAGATACGCAGTATTTT.

The V call is TRBV7-8, the J call TRBJ2-1; D is possibly TRBD2 (5 bases). Germline loops: CDR1 SGHVS, CDR2 FQNEAQ. The CDR3 consists of 15 residues. The V end lost 5 bases, the J end lost 7 bases, and 18 bases lay between the germline ends. The chain's CDR3 is CASSPTSNRWNEQFF. The DNA of the CDR3 is TGTGCCAGCAGCCCAACTAGTAATAGGTGGAATGAGCAGTTCTTC.

This clone was seen more than once but under ten times. The rearrangement uses TRBV28 and TRBJ1-5; D ambiguous. The V end was cut by 5 bases, the J end by 5 bases, with 16 bases between. Germline CDR1 reads MDHEN; CDR2 reads SYDVKM. This CDR3 region has 15 residues. The CDR3 loop is CASSNRGRKYQPQHF. The CDR3 DNA reads as TGTGCCAGCAGTAACCGAGGTCGTAAGTATCAGCCCCAGCATTTT. Together with reference TRBV28 and TRBJ1-5, the CDR3 gives the full variable domain: DVKVTQSSRYLVKRTGEKVFLECVQDMDHENMFWYRQDPGLGLRLIYFSYDVKMKEKGDIPEGYSVSREKKERFSLILESASTNQTSMYLCASSNRGRKYQPQHFGDGTRLSIL.

The rearrangement uses TRBV2 and TRBJ2-3; D is possibly TRBD1 or TRBD2 (5 bases each). The CDR3 extends over 14 amino acids. V lost 5 bases to trimming and J lost 1 base, with 10 bases between them. Germline CDR1 SNHLY, CDR2 FYNNEI. The CDR3 loop is CASSPRDGTDTQYF. CDR3 in DNA: TGTGCCAGCAGTCCGAGGGACGGCACAGATACGCAGTATTTT.

V is TRBV19 and J is TRBJ2-7; D gene uncertain. Between the trimmed V and J ends, which lost 3 bases and 4 bases, there was a span of 19 bases. CDR1 LNHDA and CDR2 SQIVND come from the germline V gene (reference sequence). The CDR3 is 16 amino acids. The CDR3 nucleotides are TGTGCCAGTAGTATTGGAAGGGCCAACGGCTGGTACGAGCAGTACTTC. Amino acids: CASSIGRANGWYEQYF.

The rearrangement joins TRBV6-4 to TRBJ2-1; 10 bases match TRBD2. The CDR3 covers 15 residues. Germline V gene data show CDR1 as MRHNA and CDR2 as SNTAGT. V lost 6 bases, J lost 4 bases, and 6 bases stayed unmatched. The DNA of the CDR3 is TGTGCCAGCAGCCCGGGACTAGCGATGTACAATGAGCAGTTCTTC. Encoded protein: CASSPGLAMYNEQFF.

The chain carries TRBV27 and TRBJ1-5; D uncertain. CDR1 and CDR2 from the germline V gene are MNHEY and SMNVEV (reference sequence). The CDR3 runs to 14 residues. The V end lost 1 base, the J end lost 4 bases, and 8 bases lay between the germline ends. The CDR3 DNA reads TGTGCCAGCAGTTTATTCCCAAGGAATCAGCCCCAGCATTTT. It specifies CASSLFPRNQPQHF.

The chain combines TRBV9 with TRBJ1-3, with 7 bases identical to TRBD1. Looked up from germline, CDR1 is SGDLS and CDR2 is YYNGEE. There are 18 residues in the CDR3. Trimming at V came to 6 bases and at J to 2 bases, leaving 17 bases not matched to a gene. This chain's CDR3 is CASIPRGPDREAGNTIYF. The DNA of the CDR3 is TGTGCCAGCATCCCCAGGGGCCCCGACAGGGAAGCTGGAAACACCATATATTTT. The full variable domain, with the rest looked up from reference TRBV9 and TRBJ1-3, is DSGVTQTPKHLITATGQRVTLRCSPRSGDLSVYWYQQSLDQGLQFLIQYYNGEERAKGNILERFSAQQFPDLHSELNLSSLELGDSALYFCASIPRGPDREAGNTIYFGEGSWLTVV.

The chain joins TRBV6-1 to TRBJ2-5; 12 bases map to TRBD2. Germline V gene lookup returns CDR1 MNHNS and CDR2 SASEGT. V was pared by 6 bases and J by 7 bases, with 6 bases of the junction left unmatched. This CDR3 spans 14 amino acids. DNA of the CDR3: TGTGCCAGCAGCGTACTAGCGGGAGGAGGGACCCAGTACTTC. Translation: CASSVLAGGGTQYF.

The rearrangement links TRBV27 to TRBJ2-7; 10 bases map to TRBD2. CDR3 length: 16 amino acids. Trimming removed 6 bases from V and 2 bases from J; junction bases left unmatched: 10. Germline loops: CDR1 MNHEY, CDR2 SMNVEV (reference sequence). CDR3 in DNA: TGTGCCAGCAGCCAGACTAGCGGGTCTTTCACCTACGAGCAGTACTTC. This sequence encodes CASSQTSGSFTYEQYF.

The J gene is TRBJ2-1, the V gene TRBV4-2; 10 nucleotides align to TRBD2. The CDR3 is 15 amino acids. J gave up 7 bases and V 4 bases, and 7 bases lay outside the gene matches. Germline V gene lookup returns CDR1 LGHNA and CDR2 YNFKEQ. The CDR3, as DNA: TGTGCCAGCAGCCTAAGCGGGAGGGCCGAAAATGAGCAGTTCTTC. Amino acids: CASSLSGRAENEQFF.

V is TRBV7-8 and J is TRBJ1-4; D gene uncertain. V lost 4 bases and J lost 0, with 3 bases in between. CDR3 length: 13 residues. Germline CDR1 SGHVS, CDR2 FQNEAQ. CDR3 DNA sequence: TGTGCCAGCAGCTACTCAACTAATGAAAAACTGTTTTTT. Residues: CASSYSTNEKLFF.